This TCR beta chain was captured in a study of T cells in Graves' hyperthyroidism and ophthalmopathy. V was cut by 1 base and J by 9 bases, with 19 bases left in between. This CDR3 comprises 16 residues. Germline CDR1 SGHDN, CDR2 FVKESK. RNA transcripts gave rise to amplified TCR beta CDR3 regions. Using the HTBI primer set, a first-round RT-PCR was run on the TCR CDR3. TCRdb re-called the multiplex PCR reads through MiXCR, storing one row per CDR3 protein. Of around 690,000 distinct CDR3 sequences listed, about 18% are singletons. This clonotype has ten or more counts. Sample: blood. The chain links TRBV14 to TRBJ2-1, with a possible D match to TRBD2 (8 bases). The clonotype was recovered from a man in his fifties or sixties with Graves' hyperthyroidism. The CDR3 nucleotides read TGTGCCAGCAGCCAAGGGCTAGCGGGCTACAGGGGTGAGCAGTTCTTC. Translating it yields CASSQGLAGYRGEQFF.